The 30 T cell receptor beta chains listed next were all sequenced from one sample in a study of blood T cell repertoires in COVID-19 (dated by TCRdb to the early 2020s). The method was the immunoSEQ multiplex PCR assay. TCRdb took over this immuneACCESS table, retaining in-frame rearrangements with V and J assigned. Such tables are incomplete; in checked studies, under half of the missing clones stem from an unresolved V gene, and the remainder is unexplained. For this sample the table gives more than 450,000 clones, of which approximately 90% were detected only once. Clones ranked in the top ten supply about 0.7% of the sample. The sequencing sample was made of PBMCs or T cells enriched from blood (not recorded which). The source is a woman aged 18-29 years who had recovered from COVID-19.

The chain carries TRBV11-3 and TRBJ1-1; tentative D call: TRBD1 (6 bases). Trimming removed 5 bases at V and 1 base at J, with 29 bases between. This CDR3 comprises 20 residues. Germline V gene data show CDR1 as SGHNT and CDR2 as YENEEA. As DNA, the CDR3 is TGTGCCAGCAGCCCTATATGGGGTAGGGGGATCGATAGGAAGAACACTGAAGCTTTCTTT. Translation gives CASSPIWGRGIDRKNTEAFF.

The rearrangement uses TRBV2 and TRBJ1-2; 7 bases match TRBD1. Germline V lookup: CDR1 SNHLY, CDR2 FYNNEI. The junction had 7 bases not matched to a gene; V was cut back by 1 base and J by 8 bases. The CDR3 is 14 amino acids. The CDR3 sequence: CASSEGRQGLGYTF. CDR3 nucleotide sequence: TGTGCCAGCAGTGAAGGTCGACAGGGCCTCGGCTACACCTTC.

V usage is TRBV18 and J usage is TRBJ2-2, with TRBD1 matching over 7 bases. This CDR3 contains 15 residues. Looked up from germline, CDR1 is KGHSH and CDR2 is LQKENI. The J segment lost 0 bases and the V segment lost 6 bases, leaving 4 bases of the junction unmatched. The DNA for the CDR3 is TGTGCCAGCTCGCAGGGACAGCCGAACACCGGGGAGCTGTTTTTT. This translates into CASSQGQPNTGELFF.

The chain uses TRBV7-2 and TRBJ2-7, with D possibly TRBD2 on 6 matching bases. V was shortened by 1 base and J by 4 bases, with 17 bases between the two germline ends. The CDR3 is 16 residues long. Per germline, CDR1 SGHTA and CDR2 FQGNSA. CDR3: CASSLVSSEGGYEQYF. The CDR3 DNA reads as TGTGCCAGCAGCTTAGTGAGTAGCGAGGGAGGTTACGAGCAGTACTTC.

CDR3 sequence reads: CASLTVPNTEAFF. The CDR3 bases are TGTGCCAGCTTGACAGTTCCCAACACTGAAGCTTTCTTT. The rearrangement uses TRBV12-3 or TRBV12-4 and TRBJ1-1; D might be TRBD1 (5 bases). The CDR3 has 13 residues. V was clipped by 8 bases and J by 2 bases, with 12 bases between them.

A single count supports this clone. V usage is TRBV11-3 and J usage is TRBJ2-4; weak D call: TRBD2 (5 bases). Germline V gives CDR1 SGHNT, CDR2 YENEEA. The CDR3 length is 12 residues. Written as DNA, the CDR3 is TGTCCTACGGCGGGTGAGGAAAACATTCAGTACTTC. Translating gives CPTAGEENIQYF.

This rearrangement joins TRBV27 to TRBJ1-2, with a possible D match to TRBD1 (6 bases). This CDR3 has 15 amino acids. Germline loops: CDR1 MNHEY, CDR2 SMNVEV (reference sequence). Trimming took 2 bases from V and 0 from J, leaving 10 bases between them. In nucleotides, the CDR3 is TGTGCCAGCAGTTTAATGCCAGGGGCTAACTATGGCTACACCTTC. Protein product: CASSLMPGANYGYTF.

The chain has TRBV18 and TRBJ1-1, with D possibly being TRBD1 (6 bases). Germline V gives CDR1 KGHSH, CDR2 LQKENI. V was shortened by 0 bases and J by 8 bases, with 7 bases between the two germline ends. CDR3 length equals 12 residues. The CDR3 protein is CASSPPGTEAFF. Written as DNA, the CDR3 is TGTGCCAGCTCACCACCTGGGACAGAAGCTTTCTTT.

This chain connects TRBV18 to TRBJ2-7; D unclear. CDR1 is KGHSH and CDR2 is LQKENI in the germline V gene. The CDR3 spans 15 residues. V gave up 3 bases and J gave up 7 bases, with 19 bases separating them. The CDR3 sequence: CASSPSTETPTEQYF. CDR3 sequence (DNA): TGTGCCAGCTCACCTTCAACTGAGACTCCAACTGAGCAGTACTTC.

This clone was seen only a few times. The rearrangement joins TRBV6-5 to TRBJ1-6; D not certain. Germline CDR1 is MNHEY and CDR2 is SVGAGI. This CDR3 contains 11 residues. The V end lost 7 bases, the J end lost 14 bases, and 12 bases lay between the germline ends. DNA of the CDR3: TGTGCCAGCACCGAGGGTCTTTCCCTCCACTTT. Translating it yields CASTEGLSLHF.

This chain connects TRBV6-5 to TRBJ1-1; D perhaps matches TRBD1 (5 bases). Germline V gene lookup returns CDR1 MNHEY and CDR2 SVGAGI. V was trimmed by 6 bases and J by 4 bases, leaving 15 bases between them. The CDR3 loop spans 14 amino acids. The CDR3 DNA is TGTGCCAGCAGGGGAACTGGGGGAGGCACTGAAGCTTTCTTT. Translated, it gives CASRGTGGGTEAFF.

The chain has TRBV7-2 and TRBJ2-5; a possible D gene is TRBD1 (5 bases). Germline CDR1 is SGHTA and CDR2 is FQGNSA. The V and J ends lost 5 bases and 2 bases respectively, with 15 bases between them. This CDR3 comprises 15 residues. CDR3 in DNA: TGTGCCAGCAGCCAATTTATACAGGAACAAGAGACCCAGTACTTC. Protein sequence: CASSQFIQEQETQYF.

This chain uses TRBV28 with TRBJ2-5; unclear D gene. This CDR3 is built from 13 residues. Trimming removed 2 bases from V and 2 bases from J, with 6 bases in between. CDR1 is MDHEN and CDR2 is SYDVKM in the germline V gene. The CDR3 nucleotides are TGTGCCAGCAGTTTAGGAGATCAAGAGACCCAGTACTTC. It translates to CASSLGDQETQYF.

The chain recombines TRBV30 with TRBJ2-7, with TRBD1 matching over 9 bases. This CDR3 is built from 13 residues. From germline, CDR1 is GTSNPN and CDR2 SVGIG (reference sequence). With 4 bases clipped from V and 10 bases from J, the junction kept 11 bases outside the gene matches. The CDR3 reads CAWKRGQGTFQYF. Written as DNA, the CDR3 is TGTGCCTGGAAGCGTGGACAGGGGACGTTTCAGTACTTC.

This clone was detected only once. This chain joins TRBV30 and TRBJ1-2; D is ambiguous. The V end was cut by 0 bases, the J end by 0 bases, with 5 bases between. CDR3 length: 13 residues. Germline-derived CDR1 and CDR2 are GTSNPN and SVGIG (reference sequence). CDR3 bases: TGTGCCTGGAGTGTTAGATCTAACTATGGCTACACCTTC. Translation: CAWSVRSNYGYTF.

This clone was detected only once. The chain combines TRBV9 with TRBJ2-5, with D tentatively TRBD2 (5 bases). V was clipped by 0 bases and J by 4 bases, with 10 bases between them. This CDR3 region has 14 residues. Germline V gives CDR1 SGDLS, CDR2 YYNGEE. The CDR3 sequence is CASSVELAPETQYF. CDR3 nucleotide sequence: TGTGCCAGCAGCGTAGAGCTAGCACCAGAGACCCAGTACTTC.

The DNA for the CDR3 is TGTGCCAGTAGTATGGGGCTCCGGAACTACGAGCAGTACTTC. This gives the protein CASSMGLRNYEQYF. The rearrangement joins TRBV19 to TRBJ2-7; a possible D gene is TRBD1 (5 bases). This CDR3 is built from 14 residues. The V end was cut by 3 bases, the J end by 3 bases, with 12 bases between. Per the germline V gene, CDR1 is LNHDA and CDR2 is SQIVND (reference sequence).

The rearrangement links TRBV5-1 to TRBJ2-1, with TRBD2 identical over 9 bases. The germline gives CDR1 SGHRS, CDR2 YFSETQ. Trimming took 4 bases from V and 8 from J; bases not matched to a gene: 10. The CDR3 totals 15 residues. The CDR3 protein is CASSPLAGLRDEQFF. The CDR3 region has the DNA TGCGCCAGCAGCCCTCTAGCGGGGCTAAGAGATGAGCAGTTCTTC. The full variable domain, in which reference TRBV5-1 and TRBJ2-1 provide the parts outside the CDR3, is KAGVTQTPRYLIKTRGQQVTLSCSPISGHRSVSWYQQTPGQGLQFLFEYFSETQRNKGNFPGRFSGRQFSNSRSEMNVSTLELGDSALYLCASSPLAGLRDEQFFGPGTRLTVL.

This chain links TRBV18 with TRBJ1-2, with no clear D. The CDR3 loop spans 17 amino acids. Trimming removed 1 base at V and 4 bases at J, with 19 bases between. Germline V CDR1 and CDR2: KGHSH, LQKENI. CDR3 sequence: CASSPQDTRFAFYGYTF. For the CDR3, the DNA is TGTGCCAGCTCACCACAAGACACCCGCTTCGCCTTCTATGGCTACACCTTC.

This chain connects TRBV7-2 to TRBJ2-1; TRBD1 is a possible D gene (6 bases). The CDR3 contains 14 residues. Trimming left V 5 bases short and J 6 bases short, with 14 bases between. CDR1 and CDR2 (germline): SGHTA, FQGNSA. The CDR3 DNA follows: TGTGCCAGCAGCCTCCCTAGAGGGGGCAATGAGCAGTTCTTC. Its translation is CASSLPRGGNEQFF.

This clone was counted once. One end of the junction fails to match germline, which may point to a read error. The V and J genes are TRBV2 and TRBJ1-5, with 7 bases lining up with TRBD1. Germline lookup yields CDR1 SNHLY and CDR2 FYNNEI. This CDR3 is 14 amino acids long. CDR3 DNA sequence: TGTGCCACCAGTACACAGGGGAAAGGCCAGCCCCAGCATTTT. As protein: CATSTQGKGQPQHF. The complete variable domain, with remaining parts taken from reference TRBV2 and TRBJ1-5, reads EPEVTQTPSHQVTQMGQEVILRCVPISNHLYFYWYRQILGQKVEFLVSFYNNEISEKSEIFDDQFSVERPDGSNFTLKIRSTKLEDSAMYFCATSTQGKGQPQHFGDGTRLSIL.

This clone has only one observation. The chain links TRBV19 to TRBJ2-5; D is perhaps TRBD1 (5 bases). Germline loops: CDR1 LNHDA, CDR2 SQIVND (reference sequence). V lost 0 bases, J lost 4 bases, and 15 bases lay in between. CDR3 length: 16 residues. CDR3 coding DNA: TGTGCCAGTAGTATAGATCAAGGGGCCGGGCGAGAGACCCAGTACTTC. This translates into CASSIDQGAGRETQYF. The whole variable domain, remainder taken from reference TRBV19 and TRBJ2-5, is DGGITQSPKYLFRKEGQNVTLSCEQNLNHDAMYWYRQDPGQGLRLIYYSQIVNDFQKGDIAEGYSVSREKKESFPLTVTSAQKNPTAFYLCASSIDQGAGRETQYFGPGTRLLVL.

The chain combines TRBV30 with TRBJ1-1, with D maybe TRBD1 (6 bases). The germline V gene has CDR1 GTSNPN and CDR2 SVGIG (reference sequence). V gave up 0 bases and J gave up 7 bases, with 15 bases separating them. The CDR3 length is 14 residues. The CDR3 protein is CAWSVPEGHLEAFF. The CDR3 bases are TGTGCCTGGAGTGTCCCCGAGGGACACCTTGAAGCTTTCTTT.

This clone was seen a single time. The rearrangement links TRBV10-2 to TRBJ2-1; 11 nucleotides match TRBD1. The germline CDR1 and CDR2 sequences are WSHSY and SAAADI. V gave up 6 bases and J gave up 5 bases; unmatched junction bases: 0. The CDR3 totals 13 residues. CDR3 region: CASRGQGDNEQFF. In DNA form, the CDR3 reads TGCGCCAGCAGGGGACAGGGGGACAATGAGCAGTTCTTC.

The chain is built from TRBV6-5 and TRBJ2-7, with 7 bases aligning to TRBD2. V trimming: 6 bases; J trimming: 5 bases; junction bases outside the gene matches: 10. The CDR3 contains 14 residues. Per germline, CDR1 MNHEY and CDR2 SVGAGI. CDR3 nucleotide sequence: TGTGCCAGCAGCCTGTTTGCGGGGGAAGACGAGCAGTACTTC. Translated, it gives CASSLFAGEDEQYF.

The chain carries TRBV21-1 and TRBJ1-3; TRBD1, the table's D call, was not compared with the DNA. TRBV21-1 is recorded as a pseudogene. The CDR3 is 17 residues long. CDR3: CASSNSTGQDSGNTIYF. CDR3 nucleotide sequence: TGTGCCAGCAGCAACTCTACCGGACAGGACTCTGGAAACACCATATATTTT.

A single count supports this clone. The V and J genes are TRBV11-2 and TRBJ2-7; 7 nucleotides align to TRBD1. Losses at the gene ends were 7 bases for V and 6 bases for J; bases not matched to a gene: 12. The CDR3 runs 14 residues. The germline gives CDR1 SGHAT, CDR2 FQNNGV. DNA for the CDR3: TGTGCCAGCACCCTCGAAGGGACAGTCGGCGAGCAGTACTTC. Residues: CASTLEGTVGEQYF.

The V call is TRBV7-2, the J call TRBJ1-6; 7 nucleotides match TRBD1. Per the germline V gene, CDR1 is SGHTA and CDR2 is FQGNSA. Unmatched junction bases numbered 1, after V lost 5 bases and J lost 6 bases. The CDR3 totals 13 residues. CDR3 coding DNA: TGTGCCAGCAGCCAGGGGGGTAATTCACCCCTCCACTTT. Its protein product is CASSQGGNSPLHF. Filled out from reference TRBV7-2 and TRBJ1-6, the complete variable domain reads GAGVSQSPSNKVTEKGKDVELRCDPISGHTALYWYRQSLGQGLEFLIYFQGNSAPDKSGLPSDRFSAERTGGSVSTLTIQRTQQEDSAVYLCASSQGGNSPLHFGNGTRLTVT.

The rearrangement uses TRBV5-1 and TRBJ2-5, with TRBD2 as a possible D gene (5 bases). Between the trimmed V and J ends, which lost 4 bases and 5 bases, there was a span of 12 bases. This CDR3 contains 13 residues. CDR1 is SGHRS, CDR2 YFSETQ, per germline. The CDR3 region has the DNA TGCGCCAGCAGCCGGTCCTCGGGGGAGACCCAGTACTTC. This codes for CASSRSSGETQYF.

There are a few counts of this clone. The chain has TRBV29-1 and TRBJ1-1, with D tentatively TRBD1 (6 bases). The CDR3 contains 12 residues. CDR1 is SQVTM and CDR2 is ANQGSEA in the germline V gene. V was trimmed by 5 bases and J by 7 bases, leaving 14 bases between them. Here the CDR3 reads CSVLGGPVEAFF. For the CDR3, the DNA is TGCAGCGTTCTAGGGGGACCGGTTGAAGCTTTCTTT.